These 18 T cell receptor beta chains originate from one sample sequenced in a study of T cells in narcolepsy. Assay used: immunoSEQ multiplex PCR; TCRdb lists only in-frame clones, some missing. The sample consists of approximately 20,000 clones, about 91% of them appearing once. Sequencing was done on a sample of CD45RA- memory CD4+ T cells from PBMCs. All receptors derive from a human donor with narcolepsy.

V is TRBV7-3 and J is TRBJ2-7, with 9 bases aligning to TRBD1. This CDR3 comprises 14 residues. The junction had 2 bases not matched to a gene; V was cut back by 0 bases and J by 5 bases. The germline V gene has CDR1 SGHTA and CDR2 FQGTGA. CDR3 sequence: CASSLTGQGDEQYF. CDR3 in DNA: TGTGCCAGCAGCTTAACGGGACAGGGAGACGAGCAGTACTTC.

This clone was detected only once. The chain joins TRBV6-6 to TRBJ1-1, with D hard to call. The V and J ends lost 0 bases and 1 base respectively, with 6 bases between them. This CDR3 spans 14 amino acids. Germline V gives CDR1 MNHNY, CDR2 SVGAGI (reference sequence). This CDR3 reads CASSYSTGNTEAFF. CDR3 sequence (DNA): TGTGCCAGCAGTTACTCGACGGGGAACACTGAAGCTTTCTTT.

V and J are TRBV19 and TRBJ2-2, with TRBD2 as a possible D gene (5 bases). The CDR3 extends over 17 amino acids. V was shortened by 3 bases and J by 2 bases, with 16 bases between the two germline ends. CDR1 is LNHDA and CDR2 is SQIVND in the germline V gene (reference sequence). The CDR3 protein is CASSIQPFGGNTGELFF. The DNA of the CDR3 is TGTGCCAGTAGTATCCAACCCTTTGGAGGAAACACCGGGGAGCTGTTTTTT.

The chain couples TRBV7-8 to TRBJ1-5; 7 nucleotides match TRBD1. This CDR3 has 16 residues. The trim removed 4 bases at V and 4 bases at J, leaving 10 bases unmatched. The V gene's germline CDR1 is SGHVS and CDR2 FQNEAQ. CDR3 sequence: CASSSRLSGGNQPQHF. In nucleotides, the CDR3 is TGTGCCAGCAGCTCACGATTGTCAGGGGGGAATCAGCCCCAGCATTTT.

The CDR3 region is CASSQWDNSYEQYF. DNA of the CDR3: TGCGCCAGCAGCCAATGGGACAACTCCTACGAGCAGTACTTC. V is TRBV4-1 and J is TRBJ2-7; possible D gene TRBD1, 6 bases. V lost 2 bases and J lost 0, with 8 bases in between. The germline CDR1 and CDR2 sequences are MGHRA and YSYEKL. The CDR3 length is 14 residues.

The chain uses TRBV19 and TRBJ1-4; weak D call: TRBD1 (5 bases). This CDR3 spans 17 amino acids. Germline CDR1 reads LNHDA; CDR2 reads SQIVND (reference sequence). The V and J ends lost 7 bases and 5 bases respectively, with 23 bases between them. The CDR3 loop is CASNQGTGLGKNEKLFF. The CDR3 coding sequence is TGTGCCAGTAACCAAGGGACGGGTTTGGGCAAGAATGAAAAACTGTTTTTT.

The chain has TRBV2 and TRBJ2-7; D unresolved. Germline V gene lookup returns CDR1 SNHLY and CDR2 FYNNEI. The length of the CDR3 is 11 residues. Trimming took 4 bases from V and 4 from J, leaving 5 bases between them. The CDR3 is CASSGKYEQYF. The CDR3 coding sequence is TGTGCCAGCAGTGGGAAATACGAGCAGTACTTC. The complete variable domain, with remaining parts taken from reference TRBV2 and TRBJ2-7, reads EPEVTQTPSHQVTQMGQEVILRCVPISNHLYFYWYRQILGQKVEFLVSFYNNEISEKSEIFDDQFSVERPDGSNFTLKIRSTKLEDSAMYFCASSGKYEQYFGPGTRLTVT.

The chain employs TRBV6-1 and TRBJ1-5; perhaps TRBD1 as D (5 bases). Trimming removed 7 bases at V and 7 bases at J, with 14 bases between. The germline V gene has CDR1 MNHNS and CDR2 SASEGT. The CDR3 sequence is 13 residues long. CDR3 loop: CASIGTGGQPQHF. The CDR3 DNA follows: TGTGCCAGCATCGGAACAGGAGGCCAGCCCCAGCATTTT.

The genes are TRBV7-6 and TRBJ2-7; D may match TRBD1 or TRBD2 (5 bases each). V lost 5 bases to trimming and J lost 6 bases, with 20 bases between them. The CDR3 extends over 15 amino acids. Germline loops: CDR1 SGHVS, CDR2 FNYEAQ. This CDR3 is CASSQSRDLWGEQYF. The CDR3 nucleotides are TGTGCCAGCAGCCAATCCCGGGACCTATGGGGCGAGCAGTACTTC.

The rearrangement uses TRBV19 and TRBJ1-2; D is undetermined. V gave up 1 base and J gave up 4 bases, with 10 bases separating them. Germline V gene lookup returns CDR1 LNHDA and CDR2 SQIVND (reference sequence). CDR3 length: 14 amino acids. The CDR3 spells CASSIGDIRYGYTF. The DNA for the CDR3 is TGTGCCAGTAGTATAGGAGACATCCGCTATGGCTACACCTTC. The variable domain in full, with the rest retrieved from reference TRBV19 and TRBJ1-2, is DGGITQSPKYLFRKEGQNVTLSCEQNLNHDAMYWYRQDPGQGLRLIYYSQIVNDFQKGDIAEGYSVSREKKESFPLTVTSAQKNPTAFYLCASSIGDIRYGYTFGSGTRLTVV.

The rearrangement uses TRBV5-6 and TRBJ2-1, with 8 bases lining up with TRBD2. The germline CDR1 and CDR2 sequences are SGHDT and YYEEEE. The V segment lost 4 bases and the J segment 7 bases; nucleotides outside the gene matches: 13. The CDR3 extends over 16 amino acids. This CDR3 is CASSLRLSGTLNEQFF. The CDR3 DNA reads as TGTGCCAGCAGCCTAAGACTTAGCGGGACTTTGAATGAGCAGTTCTTC.

This rearrangement joins TRBV10-3 to TRBJ1-1; a possible D gene is TRBD1 (6 bases). CDR1 and CDR2 from the germline V gene are ENHRY and SYGVKD. This CDR3 has 13 residues. V gave up 6 bases and J gave up 3 bases, with 11 bases separating them. This chain's CDR3 is CAIRQGRDTEAFF. In DNA, the CDR3 is TGTGCCATCAGGCAGGGGCGGGACACTGAAGCTTTCTTT.

The chain has TRBV30 and TRBJ1-5; no clear D. Trimming cost V 5 bases and J 3 bases, with 8 bases left between them. The CDR3 extends over 12 amino acids. Per germline, CDR1 GTSNPN and CDR2 SVGIG (reference sequence). The CDR3 DNA is TGTGCCTGGGGGGTTATCAATCAGCCCCAGCATTTT. Translated: CAWGVINQPQHF. Supplemented by reference TRBV30 and TRBJ1-5, the full variable domain reads SQTIHQWPATLVQPVGSPLSLECTVEGTSNPNLYWYRQAAGRGLQLLFYSVGIGQISSEVPQNLSASRPQDRQFILSSKKLLLSDSGFYLCAWGVINQPQHFGDGTRLSIL.

The chain combines TRBV5-1 with TRBJ2-3; 8 bases match TRBD2. After removal of 2 bases from V and 6 bases from J, the junction contained 8 bases not matched to a gene. Germline V lookup: CDR1 SGHRS, CDR2 YFSETQ. CDR3 length: 15 residues. CDR3 in DNA: TGCGCCAGCAGCTTTGCGAGCGGGAGTCAGGATACGCAGTATTTT. This encodes CASSFASGSQDTQYF.

The J gene is TRBJ1-2, the V gene TRBV5-6; D unclear. Germline assignment: CDR1 SGHDT and CDR2 YYEEEE. V shed 1 base and J shed 2 bases, with 12 bases lying between them. The CDR3 runs to 15 residues. As DNA, the CDR3 is TGTGCCAGCAGCTTGCGCAGGAGCTCCAACTATGGCTACACCTTC. The encoded protein is CASSLRRSSNYGYTF.

As for this clone: The sample contains more than one DNA sequence encoding this CDR3. The chain uses TRBV7-9 and TRBJ2-7, with 7 bases that match TRBD2. The germline gives CDR1 SEHNR, CDR2 FQNEAQ (reference sequence). The CDR3 has 14 amino acids. The V and J ends lost 4 bases and 2 bases, in that order; junction bases with no gene match: 5. This chain's CDR3 is CASSSWEGAYEQYF. The CDR3 DNA reads as TGTGCCAGCAGCTCGTGGGAGGGTGCCTACGAGCAGTACTTC.

The chain is built from TRBV28 and TRBJ1-5; no clear D. The CDR3 covers 14 residues. Trimming took off 1 base at V and 1 base at J, with 5 bases between the two ends. The germline CDR1 and CDR2 sequences are MDHEN and SYDVKM. The CDR3 coding sequence is TGTGCCAGCAGTTTATTACAGAGCAATCAGCCCCAGCATTTT. This codes for CASSLLQSNQPQHF. Drawing the rest from reference TRBV28 and TRBJ1-5, the complete variable domain is DVKVTQSSRYLVKRTGEKVFLECVQDMDHENMFWYRQDPGLGLRLIYFSYDVKMKEKGDIPEGYSVSREKKERFSLILESASTNQTSMYLCASSLLQSNQPQHFGDGTRLSIL.

The V and J genes are TRBV5-1 and TRBJ2-5, with a weak D call TRBD1 (5 bases). This CDR3 spans 13 amino acids. Trimming removed 0 bases from V and 5 bases from J, with 8 bases in between. Germline lookup yields CDR1 SGHRS and CDR2 YFSETQ. This chain's CDR3 is CASSLGQTETQYF. DNA of the CDR3: TGCGCCAGCAGCTTGGGACAGACGGAGACCCAGTACTTC. Together with reference TRBV5-1 and TRBJ2-5, the CDR3 gives the full variable domain: KAGVTQTPRYLIKTRGQQVTLSCSPISGHRSVSWYQQTPGQGLQFLFEYFSETQRNKGNFPGRFSGRQFSNSRSEMNVSTLELGDSALYLCASSLGQTETQYFGPGTRLLVL.